These T cell receptor beta chains were read from a single sample in a study of T cells in localized non-small cell lung cancer. Sequencing used immunoSEQ multiplex PCR; TCRdb keeps in-frame clones, though not all of them. In the table there are fewer than 25,000 clones, approximately 86% of which are singletons. The source was peripheral blood, collected before any cancer treatment. These receptors were taken from a male donor older than 55 with stage II squamous cell lung carcinoma. Each CDR3 is given with its conserved first and last residue. A D gene is named only where the DNA matches it firmly. Expanded clones are given a class, and other clones once, few, many or no size at all.

d_call,j_call,v_call,clone_size,cdr3_aa,cdr3_nt
TRBD2,TRBJ2-5,TRBV7-9,NA,CASTDIRLAGLQETQYF,TGTGCCAGCACGGATATTCGACTAGCGGGGCTCCAAGAGACCCAGTACTTC
NA,TRBJ1-1,TRBV5-4,NA,CASSWMGPNTEAFF,TGTGCCAGCAGCTGGATGGGGCCTAACACTGAAGCTTTCTTT
NA,TRBJ2-6,TRBV19,once,CASSIPGGANVLTF,TGTGCCAGTAGTATCCCCGGCGGGGCCAACGTCCTGACTTTC
NA,TRBJ2-1,TRBV4-3,few,CASSQQGSDEQFF,TGCGCCAGCAGCCAACAGGGGAGCGATGAGCAGTTCTTC
NA,TRBJ1-6,TRBV19,NA,CASSLGGGNSPLHF,TGTGCCAGTAGTCTGGGGGGCGGCAATTCACCCCTCCACTTT
NA,TRBJ2-1,TRBV19,NA,CASSIDQGTLNEQFF,TGTGCCAGTAGTATAGATCAGGGGACACTCAATGAGCAGTTCTTC
NA,TRBJ1-5,TRBV6-5,NA,CASSYGRNQPQHF,TGTGCCAGCAGTTACGGCCGCAATCAGCCCCAGCATTTT
NA,TRBJ2-7,TRBV2,NA,CASEPKTGTTPYEQYF,TGTGCCAGCGAACCTAAGACCGGGACAACACCTTACGAGCAGTACTTC
NA,TRBJ1-1,TRBV5-1,NA,CASSLAGLSVRKNTEAFF,TGCGCCAGCAGCTTGGCTGGGCTGTCGGTTCGAAAGAACACTGAAGCTTTCTTT
TRBD1,TRBJ2-3,TRBV9,NA,CASSVNPGTGKGDTQYF,TGTGCCAGCAGCGTAAACCCTGGGACAGGGAAGGGCGATACGCAGTATTTT
NA,TRBJ1-2,TRBV29-1,NA,CSVWDLYGYTF,TGCAGCGTTTGGGACCTCTATGGCTACACCTTC
TRBD1,TRBJ1-5,TRBV19,NA,CASSTDRGQPQHF,TGTGCCAGTAGTACAGACAGGGGTCAGCCCCAGCATTTT
TRBD2,TRBJ2-5,TRBV7-7,once,CASSIGLAGGPRETQYF,TGTGCTAGCAGCATAGGACTAGCGGGAGGGCCGAGGGAGACCCAGTACTTC
TRBD1,TRBJ2-7,TRBV27,NA,CASSLSGQGFYEQYF,TGTGCCAGCAGTTTATCGGGACAGGGATTCTACGAGCAGTACTTC
NA,TRBJ2-5,TRBV2,NA,CASSSARGETQYF,TGTGCCAGCTCCTCCGCGCGGGGAGAGACCCAGTACTTC
TRBD2,TRBJ2-1,TRBV7-9,NA,CASSRLAVVIEQFF,TGTGCCAGCAGTAGACTAGCGGTGGTGATTGAGCAGTTCTTC
NA,TRBJ1-6,TRBV10-1,NA,CASNGQPGSPLHF,TGCGCCAGCAACGGACAGCCCGGTTCACCCCTCCACTTT
NA,TRBJ1-5,TRBV5-5,NA,CASSLVPGGQGNQPQHF,TGTGCCAGCAGCTTGGTACCCGGGGGGCAGGGCAATCAGCCCCAGCATTTT
TRBD2,TRBJ2-2,TRBV2,NA,CASRQRGATGELFF,TGTGCCAGCAGGCAGCGGGGGGCCACCGGGGAGCTGTTTTTT
TRBD2,TRBJ2-7,TRBV10-3,NA,CATSLAGASNEQYF,TGTGCCACAAGCTTAGCGGGAGCCTCAAACGAGCAGTACTTC
NA,TRBJ1-5,TRBV27,once,CASSLKRAVNQPQHF,TGTGCCAGCAGTTTGAAAAGGGCCGTCAATCAGCCCCAGCATTTT
NA,TRBJ2-1,TRBV27,NA,CASSLWGNNEQFF,TGTGCCAGCAGCTTGTGGGGGAACAATGAGCAGTTCTTC
NA,TRBJ2-2,TRBV9,once,CASSVVGGTPKVGELFF,TGTGCCAGCAGCGTAGTCGGAGGGACCCCGAAAGTGGGGGAGCTGTTTTTT
TRBD1,TRBJ2-7,TRBV4-3,NA,CASSRTTQGADEQYF,TGCGCCAGCAGCCGCACAACACAGGGGGCGGACGAGCAGTACTTC
NA,TRBJ1-4,TRBV25-1,once,CASSESSGAFNEKLFF,TGTGCCAGCAGTGAATCGTCGGGGGCCTTTAATGAAAAACTGTTTTTT
NA,TRBJ2-1,TRBV11-2,NA,CASIRGSSYNEQFF,TGTGCCAGCATCCGAGGCTCCTCCTACAATGAGCAGTTCTTC
NA,TRBJ2-1,TRBV9,NA,CASSVDGRSYNEQFF,TGTGCCAGCAGCGTAGACGGGAGATCCTACAATGAGCAGTTCTTC
TRBD2,TRBJ2-7,TRBV7-6,few,CASSLGTTVYEQYF,TGTGCCAGCAGCCTCGGGACTACAGTCTACGAGCAGTACTTC
NA,TRBJ1-5,TRBV7-2,NA,CASSARGGNQPQHF,TGTGCCAGCAGCGCTAGGGGCGGCAATCAGCCCCAGCATTTT
NA,TRBJ1-1,TRBV4-2,NA,CASSQEHPNTEAFF,TGTGCCAGCAGCCAAGAGCACCCGAACACTGAAGCTTTCTTT
NA,TRBJ1-1,TRBV6-9,NA,CASNYGSNTEAFF,TGTGCCAGCAACTACGGATCCAACACTGAAGCTTTCTTT
NA,TRBJ2-7,TRBV5-6,few,CASRKDRDTTYEQYF,TGTGCCAGCAGAAAGGACCGGGACACTACCTACGAGCAGTACTTC
NA,TRBJ2-5,TRBV27,NA,CASSGDLDGTQYF,TGTGCCAGCAGTGGAGACTTAGATGGGACCCAGTACTTC
TRBD1,TRBJ2-3,TRBV5-4,NA,CASSLAIQGADTQYF,TGTGCCAGCAGCTTGGCCATACAGGGGGCAGATACGCAGTATTTT
TRBD2,TRBJ2-7,TRBV19,NA,CASSKLAGEGNEQYF,TGTGCCAGTAGCAAGCTAGCGGGAGAAGGCAACGAGCAGTACTTC
TRBD1,TRBJ1-2,TRBV6-6,few,CASSYSRQGENGYTF,TGTGCCAGCAGTTACAGCCGACAGGGCGAAAATGGCTACACCTTC
NA,TRBJ2-2,TRBV5-1,NA,CASSLARNTGELFF,TGCGCCAGCAGCTTGGCCAGGAACACCGGGGAGCTGTTTTTT
TRBD2,TRBJ2-5,TRBV7-2,NA,CASSLTSGSGNKQETQYF,TGTGCCAGCAGCTTGACTAGCGGGAGCGGAAACAAACAAGAGACCCAGTACTTC
NA,TRBJ1-5,TRBV5-1,few,CASSLQGIPNQPQHF,TGCGCCAGCAGTCTCCAGGGGATTCCCAATCAGCCCCAGCATTTT
NA,TRBJ1-4,TRBV5-6,NA,CASSLRARAHEKLFF,TGTGCCAGCAGCTTGCGGGCCAGGGCCCATGAAAAACTGTTTTTT
NA,TRBJ2-2,TRBV4-1,few,CASSQQDLMATGELFF,TGCGCCAGCAGCCAACAGGACCTAATGGCCACCGGGGAGCTGTTTTTT
NA,TRBJ1-5,TRBV6-1,NA,CASSVGGTQPQHF,TGTGCCAGCAGTGTTGGGGGCACTCAGCCCCAGCATTTT
NA,TRBJ2-2,TRBV7-9,NA,CASSLRVGELFF,TGTGCCAGCAGCCTTAGGGTCGGGGAGCTGTTTTTT
TRBD1,TRBJ2-7,TRBV6-6,NA,CASSPKSGQSYEQYF,TGTGCCAGCAGCCCGAAGTCGGGACAGAGTTACGAGCAGTACTTC
NA,TRBJ2-5,TRBV28,NA,CASSVPGTGETQYF,TGTGCCAGCAGTGTCCCCGGGACGGGGGAGACCCAGTACTTC
NA,TRBJ1-1,TRBV5-1,NA,CASRDGLNTEAFF,TGCGCCAGCAGAGACGGACTGAACACTGAAGCTTTCTTT
NA,TRBJ2-2,TRBV11-2,NA,CASSLKTGGELFF,TGTGCCAGCAGCTTAAAGACGGGCGGGGAGCTGTTTTTT
NA,TRBJ2-5,TRBV30,NA,CAWSEALETQYF,TGTGCCTGGAGTGAGGCCTTAGAGACCCAGTACTTC
NA,TRBJ1-5,TRBV5-1,NA,CASSPGHLSNQPQHF,TGCGCCAGCAGCCCGGGACACCTTAGCAATCAGCCCCAGCATTTT
NA,TRBJ1-5,TRBV12-1,NA,CASSFSDRGNQPQHF,TGTGCCAGCAGCTTTTCGGACAGGGGTAACCAGCCCCAGCATTTT
NA,TRBJ2-1,TRBV7-2,NA,CASSPRGRGTDEQFF,TGTGCCAGCAGCCCCCGTGGGCGGGGAACGGATGAGCAGTTCTTC